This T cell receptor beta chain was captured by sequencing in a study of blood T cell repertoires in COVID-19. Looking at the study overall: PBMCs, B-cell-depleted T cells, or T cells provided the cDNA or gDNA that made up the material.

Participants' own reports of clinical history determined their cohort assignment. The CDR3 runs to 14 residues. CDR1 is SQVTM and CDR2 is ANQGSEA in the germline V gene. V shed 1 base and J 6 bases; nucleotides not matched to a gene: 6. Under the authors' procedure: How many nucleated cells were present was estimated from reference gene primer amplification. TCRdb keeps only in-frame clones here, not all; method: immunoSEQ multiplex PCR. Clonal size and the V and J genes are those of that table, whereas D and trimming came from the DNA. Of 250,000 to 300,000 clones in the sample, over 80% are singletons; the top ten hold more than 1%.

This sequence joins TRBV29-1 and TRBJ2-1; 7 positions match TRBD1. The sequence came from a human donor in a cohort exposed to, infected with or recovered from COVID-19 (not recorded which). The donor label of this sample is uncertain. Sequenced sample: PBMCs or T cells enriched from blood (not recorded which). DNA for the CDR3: TGCAGCGTTGAAGGAGGGCAGGGGGTCAATGAGCAGTTCTTC. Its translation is CSVEGGQGVNEQFF.